The present T cell receptor beta chain was sequenced within a study of cytomegalovirus exposure and HLA in healthy donors. Points from the study as a whole: The authors later found most CMV-associated TCR beta chains appeared HLA-restricted.

As to this clone: Its antigen is still unknown.

Germline V gene data show CDR1 as ENHRY and CDR2 as SYGVKD. The CDR3 is 15 residues long. J gave up 3 bases and V 0 bases, and 1 base lay outside the gene matches. With 60 Vbeta and 13 Jbeta primers, the PCR was carried out. TCRdb's copy holds only in-frame clones and misses some; the assay was immunoSEQ multiplex PCR. The table has approximately 40,000 clones, 86% seen once. J is TRBJ2-2 and V is TRBV10-3; 7 bases agree with TRBD2. The sample consisted of PBMCs. The clonotype originates from a middle-aged woman in good health and CMV-seropositive. The CDR3 is CAISESAGDTGELFF. The CDR3 DNA is TGTGCCATCAGTGAGTCTGCGGGGGACACCGGGGAGCTGTTTTTT.